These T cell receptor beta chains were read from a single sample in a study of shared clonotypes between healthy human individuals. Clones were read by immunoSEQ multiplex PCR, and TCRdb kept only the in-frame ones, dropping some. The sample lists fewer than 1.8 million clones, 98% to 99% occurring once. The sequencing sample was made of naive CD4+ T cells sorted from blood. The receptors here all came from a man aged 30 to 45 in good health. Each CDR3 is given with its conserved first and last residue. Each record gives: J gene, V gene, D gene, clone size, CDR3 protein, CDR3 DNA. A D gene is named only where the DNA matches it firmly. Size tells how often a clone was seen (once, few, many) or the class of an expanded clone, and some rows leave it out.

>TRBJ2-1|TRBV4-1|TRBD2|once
CASSQAASGRYEQFF
TGCGCCAGCAGCCAAGCGGCTAGCGGGAGGTATGAGCAGTTCTTC
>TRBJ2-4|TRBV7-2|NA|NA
CASSIGTVKNIQYF
TGTGCCAGCAGCATCGGGACTGTTAAAAACATTCAGTACTTC
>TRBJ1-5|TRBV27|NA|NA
CASSQADPLYSNQPQHF
TGTGCCAGCAGCCAAGCAGATCCCCTATATAGCAATCAGCCCCAGCATTTT
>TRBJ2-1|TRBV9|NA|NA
CASSAFFNEQFF
TGTGCCAGCAGCGCCTTTTTCAATGAGCAGTTCTTC
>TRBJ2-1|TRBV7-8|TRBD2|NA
CASSFRLAGLGNEQFF
TGTGCCAGCAGCTTTCGGCTAGCGGGATTAGGCAATGAGCAGTTCTTC
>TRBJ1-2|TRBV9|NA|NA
CASSLIRGGYTF
TGTGCCAGCAGCCTTATACGGGGTGGCTACACCTTC
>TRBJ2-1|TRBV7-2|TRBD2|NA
CASSQRAGAWGEQFF
TGTGCCAGCAGCCAGCGGGCGGGAGCCTGGGGTGAGCAGTTCTTC
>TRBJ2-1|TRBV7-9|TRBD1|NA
CASSPVSKTGIRNEQFF
TGTGCCAGCAGCCCAGTATCCAAGACAGGGATCAGGAATGAGCAGTTCTTC
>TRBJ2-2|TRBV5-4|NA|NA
CASSLESHTGELFF
TGTGCCAGCAGCTTGGAGTCACACACCGGGGAGCTGTTTTTT
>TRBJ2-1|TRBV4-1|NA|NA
CASSQEVGAVSYNEQFF
TGCGCCAGCAGCCAAGAGGTAGGGGCCGTTTCCTACAATGAGCAGTTCTTC
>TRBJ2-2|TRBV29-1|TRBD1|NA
CSVEVGQGNAGELFF
TGCAGCGTTGAAGTTGGACAGGGCAATGCCGGGGAGCTGTTTTTT
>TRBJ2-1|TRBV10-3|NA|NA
CAISGGRERVYNEQFF
TGTGCCATCAGTGGGGGGCGGGAGCGGGTCTACAATGAGCAGTTCTTC